The 14 T cell receptor beta chains given below trace back to one sample, sequenced in a study of cytomegalovirus exposure and HLA in healthy donors. Clones were sequenced by immunoSEQ multiplex PCR, and TCRdb holds only the in-frame ones, with some missing. The data show roughly 200,000 clones, with 65% to 85% seen just once and 2.5% to 3% held by the top ten. Sequencing used PBMCs. The receptors derive from a young woman in good health and CMV-seropositive.

V is TRBV6-1 and J is TRBJ1-6; the match to TRBD1 covers 7 bases. Looked up from germline, CDR1 is MNHNS and CDR2 is SASEGT. With 2 bases clipped from V and 14 bases from J, the junction kept 6 bases outside the gene matches. The CDR3 runs 13 residues. The CDR3 reads CASSETTDRSLHF. The CDR3, as DNA: TGTGCCAGCAGTGAAACCACGGACAGGTCCCTCCACTTT.

The V call is TRBV6-5, the J call TRBJ2-7, with TRBD1 matching over 8 bases. V gave up 6 bases and J gave up 2 bases; unmatched junction bases: 6. CDR3 length: 14 amino acids. The V gene's germline CDR1 is MNHEY and CDR2 SVGAGI. The CDR3 here is CASSRQGLPYEQYF. The CDR3 DNA reads TGTGCCAGCAGCAGACAGGGGCTACCCTACGAGCAGTACTTC.

This chain uses TRBV6-1 with TRBJ2-7; 7 bases line up with TRBD2. Germline CDR1 reads MNHNS; CDR2 reads SASEGT. Trimming at V came to 8 bases and at J to 0 bases, leaving 1 base not matched to a gene. This CDR3 comprises 12 residues. CDR3 in DNA: TGTGCCAGCCGGGACTACTCCTACGAGCAGTACTTC. Translated, it gives CASRDYSYEQYF.

V usage is TRBV5-4 and J usage is TRBJ1-1; no firm D call. The CDR3 length is 17 residues. The ends were cut back, 3 bases at V and 0 bases at J, with 18 bases in the middle. CDR1 and CDR2 from the germline V gene are SGHNT and YYREEE (reference sequence). The CDR3 reads CASSSSEGGDLNTEAFF. In nucleotides, the CDR3 is TGTGCCAGCAGCTCAAGCGAGGGAGGAGACCTGAACACTGAAGCTTTCTTT.

V and J are TRBV27 and TRBJ2-5; a weak D match, TRBD2 (6 bases). There are 14 residues in the CDR3. Germline assignment: CDR1 MNHEY and CDR2 SMNVEV (reference sequence). V dropped 6 bases and J dropped 5 bases, with 16 bases sitting between them. CDR3 loop: CASRRIGGGETQYF. Here the CDR3 DNA reads TGTGCCAGCAGAAGAATCGGGGGTGGGGAGACCCAGTACTTC.

The chain joins TRBV11-2 to TRBJ2-3, with D possibly TRBD2 on 6 matching bases. CDR1 and CDR2 from the germline V gene are SGHAT and FQNNGV. Trimming removed 5 bases at V and 2 bases at J, with 14 bases between. The CDR3 totals 15 residues. CDR3 amino acids: CASSPTGLITDTQYF. CDR3 nucleotide sequence: TGTGCCAGCAGCCCGACGGGACTGATCACAGATACGCAGTATTTT.

This clone showed up just once. The V call is TRBV6-5, the J call TRBJ2-5; TRBD2 agrees at 7 bases. Losses at the gene ends were 6 bases for V and 3 bases for J; bases not matched to a gene: 4. Germline CDR1 reads MNHEY; CDR2 reads SVGAGI. The CDR3 has 13 amino acids. The CDR3 DNA is TGTGCCAGCAGAGGGAGCGGGGAAGAGACCCAGTACTTC. Translating gives CASRGSGEETQYF.

The chain has TRBV19 and TRBJ2-2; no reliable D call. Germline CDR1 and CDR2: LNHDA and SQIVND (reference sequence). The CDR3 totals 13 residues. V lost 3 bases, J lost 7 bases, and 9 bases lay in between. Here the CDR3 reads CASSMRSVGELFF. DNA for the CDR3: TGTGCCAGTAGTATGAGGTCAGTCGGGGAGCTGTTTTTT.

The chain employs TRBV11-3 and TRBJ2-7, with 7 positions matching TRBD1. V was clipped by 4 bases and J by 3 bases; unmatched bases: 6. Germline V lookup: CDR1 SGHNT, CDR2 YENEEA. The CDR3 runs 14 residues. CDR3 in amino acids: CASSSGQVNYEQYF. The CDR3 DNA reads as TGTGCCAGCAGCTCCGGACAGGTAAACTACGAGCAGTACTTC.

This clone was recorded only once. The gene calls are TRBV6-1 and TRBJ1-5; no reliable D call. The CDR3 runs to 12 residues. Germline V gene sequence: CDR1 MNHNS, CDR2 SASEGT. The V end lost 8 bases, the J end lost 5 bases, and 10 bases lay between the germline ends. CDR3 DNA sequence: TGTGCCAGCTCGCGGGCCGATCAGCCCCAGCATTTT. Translating gives CASSRADQPQHF.

V is TRBV5-6 and J is TRBJ1-5, with a weak D call TRBD1 (5 bases). This CDR3 has 14 amino acids. Looked up from germline, CDR1 is SGHDT and CDR2 is YYEEEE. Trimming shortened V by 1 base and J by 4 bases, and 9 bases separated the two germline ends. CDR3 bases: TGTGCCAGCAGCTTGAAATCAGGGAATCAGCCCCAGCATTTT. Translated: CASSLKSGNQPQHF.

This clone has only one observation. The chain combines TRBV27 with TRBJ1-1; 7 nucleotides align to TRBD1. This CDR3 is 14 amino acids long. CDR1 and CDR2 from the germline V gene are MNHEY and SMNVEV (reference sequence). J lost 4 bases, V lost 3 bases, and 5 bases had no gene match. The CDR3 nucleotides read TGTGCCAGCAGTTTGACAGGGTGGACCACTGAAGCTTTCTTT. This sequence encodes CASSLTGWTTEAFF.

The gene calls are TRBV4-1 and TRBJ1-1; D not resolved. This CDR3 spans 14 amino acids. Germline V gives CDR1 MGHRA, CDR2 YSYEKL. V was pared by 3 bases and J by 2 bases, with 10 bases between. The CDR3 is CASSQPPGNTEAFF. The CDR3, as DNA: TGCGCCAGCAGCCAGCCCCCCGGTAACACTGAAGCTTTCTTT.

The chain employs TRBV5-4 and TRBJ1-5; 7 bases fit TRBD1. CDR3 size: 15 residues. With 4 bases clipped from V and 4 bases from J, the junction kept 8 bases outside the gene matches. Germline V lookup: CDR1 SGHNT, CDR2 YYREEE (reference sequence). CDR3 bases: TGTGCCAGCAGCCAGACAGGGAATGGGAATCAGCCCCAGCATTTT. This encodes CASSQTGNGNQPQHF.